This record concerns one TCR beta chain sequence. The antigen remains unidentified. These data originate in a study of cytomegalovirus exposure and HLA in healthy donors. Looking at the study overall: The use of the same platform for the 90 to 150 validation repertoires and the approximately 670 first-cohort repertoires was reported by a later analysis. Study results and limitations: The listing of 150 to 200 TCR beta chains classed them as cytomegalovirus-associated.

Produced via immunoSEQ multiplex PCR; TCRdb's table is partial and in-frame only. This sample has around 190,000 clones; roughly 77% occur once, and the top ten carry roughly 1.2%. Germline lookup yields CDR1 SGHAT and CDR2 FQNNGV. J gave up 0 bases and V 4 bases, and 2 bases lay outside the gene matches. The length of the CDR3 is 14 residues. Sequences were obtained from PBMCs. This clonotype was sampled from a woman in her 30s in good health and CMV-seronegative. The chain is built from TRBV11-2 and TRBJ2-7, with 8 bases identical to TRBD1. The CDR3 here is CASSSGQGSYEQYF. The CDR3 DNA sequence: TGTGCCAGCAGCTCCGGACAGGGCTCCTACGAGCAGTACTTC. The full variable domain, completed using reference TRBV11-2 and TRBJ2-7, is EAGVAQSPRYKIIEKRQSVAFWCNPISGHATLYWYQQILGQGPKLLIQFQNNGVVDDSQLPKDRFSAERLKGVDSTLKIQPAKLEDSAVYLCASSSGQGSYEQYFGPGTRLTVT.